This is a list of T cell receptor beta chains from one sample in a study of technical replicates of blood from four donors. Assay used: immunoSEQ multiplex PCR; TCRdb lists only in-frame clones, some missing. The sample consists of approximately 95,000 clones, approximately 95% of them appearing once. The sequencing sample was made of T cells isolated from PBMCs. These receptors were taken from a human donor in good health. CDR3s include the opening cysteine and the closing phenylalanine or tryptophan. The order of the fields is V gene, clone size, D gene, J gene, CDR3 DNA, CDR3 protein. A D gene is named only where the DNA matches it firmly. Expanded clones get a size class; other rows say once, few or many, or leave the size out.

V: TRBV5-6
size: -
D: -
J: TRBJ1-2
DNA: TGTGCCAGCAGCGGTCGGGGGAACTATGGCTACACCTTC
CDR3: CASSGRGNYGYTF

V: TRBV18
size: -
D: -
J: TRBJ1-2
DNA: TGTGCCAGCTCACAACAAGGGGTCGGCTATGGCTACACCTTC
CDR3: CASSQQGVGYGYTF

V: TRBV27
size: -
D: -
J: TRBJ2-7
DNA: TGTGCCAGCAGTCTTAACCTGAGCGGGGAGCAGTACTTC
CDR3: CASSLNLSGEQYF

V: TRBV5-6
size: -
D: -
J: TRBJ2-1
DNA: TGTGCCAGCAGCTTGGGTCTTCAGAATGAGCAGTTCTTC
CDR3: CASSLGLQNEQFF

V: TRBV27
size: -
D: TRBD1
J: TRBJ2-5
DNA: TGTGCCAGCAGTTACGGACAGGCCTTGGAGACCCAGTACTTC
CDR3: CASSYGQALETQYF

V: TRBV5-4
size: -
D: -
J: TRBJ2-7
DNA: TGTGCCAGCAGCACCGGGGTGTCCTACGAGCAGTACTTC
CDR3: CASSTGVSYEQYF

V: TRBV4-1
size: once
D: -
J: TRBJ2-3
DNA: TGCGCCAGCAGCCAAGCGGGTTCCACAGATACGCAGTATTTT
CDR3: CASSQAGSTDTQYF

V: TRBV28
size: -
D: TRBD2
J: TRBJ2-1
DNA: TGTGCCAGCAGTTTATTAGCGGGAGGGGTGTACAATGAGCAGTTCTTC
CDR3: CASSLLAGGVYNEQFF

V: TRBV5-1
size: -
D: TRBD2
J: TRBJ2-3
DNA: TGCGCCAGCAGCCTCGATGCCGGGACTAGCGTAGATACGCAGTATTTT
CDR3: CASSLDAGTSVDTQYF

V: TRBV4-2
size: -
D: -
J: TRBJ1-5
DNA: TGTGCCAGCAGCCTAAGAGCTATTGATAGCAATCAGCCCCAGCATTTT
CDR3: CASSLRAIDSNQPQHF

V: TRBV9
size: -
D: -
J: TRBJ2-1
DNA: TGTGCCAGCAGCGTAGGATTAGCGAGTTACAATGAGCAGTTCTTC
CDR3: CASSVGLASYNEQFF

V: TRBV5-4
size: once
D: TRBD2
J: TRBJ2-1
DNA: TGTGCCAGCAGCTTGGGGTGGGGACTAGCGGGAGGTAATGAGCAGTTCTTC
CDR3: CASSLGWGLAGGNEQFF

V: TRBV6-5
size: -
D: -
J: TRBJ2-7
DNA: TGTGCCAGCAGTAGGGAGTACGAGCAGTACTTC
CDR3: CASSREYEQYF

V: TRBV13
size: -
D: -
J: TRBJ2-3
DNA: TGTGCCTGTGCCCCGGGACTTCCCACAGATACGCAGTATTTT
CDR3: CACAPGLPTDTQYF

V: TRBV28
size: -
D: -
J: TRBJ2-1
DNA: TGTGCCAGCAGTCCAGGATCAGGGTTTGAGCAGTTCTTC
CDR3: CASSPGSGFEQFF

V: TRBV25-1
size: -
D: -
J: TRBJ2-3
DNA: TGTGCCAGCACGGCAGATACGCAGTATTTT
CDR3: CASTADTQYF

V: TRBV11-3
size: -
D: -
J: TRBJ2-1
DNA: TGTGCCAGCAGCTTTAGCAATGAGCAGTTCTTC
CDR3: CASSFSNEQFF

V: TRBV10-3
size: once
D: TRBD2
J: TRBJ2-1
DNA: TGTGCCATCAGTGTTGGCGGGAGGGAAGACAATGAGCAGTTCTTC
CDR3: CAISVGGREDNEQFF

V: TRBV12-1
size: -
D: -
J: TRBJ1-4
DNA: TGTGCCAGCAGTCCCGGCGGATATACTAATGAAAAACTGTTTTTT
CDR3: CASSPGGYTNEKLFF

V: TRBV25-1
size: -
D: -
J: TRBJ1-2
DNA: TGTGCCAGCAGTGAATATTCCCGGGGTTACACCTTC
CDR3: CASSEYSRGYTF

V: TRBV5-1
size: -
D: TRBD1
J: TRBJ2-3
DNA: TGCGCCAGCAGCTTTTCCGTGACAGGGACCACAGATACGCAGTATTTT
CDR3: CASSFSVTGTTDTQYF

V: TRBV19
size: -
D: TRBD1
J: TRBJ1-5
DNA: TGTGCCAGTAGTAGCAGACAGGGACTTCTTAGCAATCAGCCCCAGCATTTT
CDR3: CASSSRQGLLSNQPQHF

V: TRBV4-1
size: few
D: TRBD1
J: TRBJ1-3
DNA: TGCGCCAGCAGTTATGGACAGGACTACGGAAACACCATATATTTT
CDR3: CASSYGQDYGNTIYF

V: TRBV6-6
size: -
D: TRBD1
J: TRBJ2-7
DNA: TGTGCCAGCAGCACCGGGACAGGGACGCACGAGCAGTACTTC
CDR3: CASSTGTGTHEQYF

V: TRBV5-1
size: -
D: TRBD2
J: TRBJ2-1
DNA: TGCGCCAGCAGCTTAGGACTAGCGGGGGGGGGCTCCTACAATGAGCAGTTCTTC
CDR3: CASSLGLAGGGSYNEQFF

V: TRBV9
size: -
D: -
J: TRBJ1-2
DNA: TGTGCCAGCCGAAGCCGGGACATAAACTATGGCTACACCTTC
CDR3: CASRSRDINYGYTF

V: TRBV28
size: -
D: -
J: TRBJ1-1
DNA: TGTGCCAGCAGTTTACAGGGGTGGACTGAAGCTTTCTTT
CDR3: CASSLQGWTEAFF

V: TRBV7-8
size: -
D: -
J: TRBJ1-2
DNA: TGTGCCAGCAGCCCGGACAGAAGTGAGGGCTACACCTTC
CDR3: CASSPDRSEGYTF

V: TRBV10-3
size: -
D: -
J: TRBJ1-2
DNA: TGTGCCATCAGTGGGTCCGGGACATCTAACTATGGCTACACCTTC
CDR3: CAISGSGTSNYGYTF

V: TRBV28
size: -
D: -
J: TRBJ2-3
DNA: TGTGCCAGCAGTCTCTTAACGCGACTAGGTCGAGGCACAGATACGCAGTATTTT
CDR3: CASSLLTRLGRGTDTQYF

V: TRBV30
size: -
D: TRBD2
J: TRBJ2-1
DNA: TGTGCCTGGACTAGCGGGAGAGGGGACAATGAGCAGTTCTTC
CDR3: CAWTSGRGDNEQFF

V: TRBV6-1
size: once
D: TRBD1
J: TRBJ1-5
DNA: TGTGCCATCGACAGGGCCGGTCAGCCCCAGCATTTT
CDR3: CAIDRAGQPQHF

V: TRBV7-3
size: -
D: -
J: TRBJ2-7
DNA: TGTGCCAGCAGCTTAACTGGGGCTTACGAGCAGTACTTC
CDR3: CASSLTGAYEQYF

V: TRBV14
size: -
D: -
J: TRBJ2-2
DNA: TGTGCCAGCAGCCAACTACCGACAGTCTCCACCGGGGAGCTGTTTTTT
CDR3: CASSQLPTVSTGELFF

V: TRBV5-6
size: -
D: -
J: TRBJ1-1
DNA: TGTGCCAGCAGCGATGGACAGAACACTGAAGCTTTCTTT
CDR3: CASSDGQNTEAFF

V: TRBV10-1
size: -
D: TRBD1
J: TRBJ2-7
DNA: TGCGCCAGCAGTGAGATAGGGGGCGAGGGATACGAGCAGTACTTC
CDR3: CASSEIGGEGYEQYF

V: TRBV29-1
size: -
D: -
J: TRBJ2-5
DNA: TGCAGCGCCCCTCTCGGGGGCCAAGAGACCCAGTACTTC
CDR3: CSAPLGGQETQYF

V: TRBV5-1
size: -
D: TRBD1
J: TRBJ2-1
DNA: TGCGCCAGCAGCCCCGGGACAGGCTCCTACAATGAGCAGTTCTTC
CDR3: CASSPGTGSYNEQFF

V: TRBV9
size: once
D: -
J: TRBJ2-2
DNA: TGTGCCAGCAGCGTCTCTTCGAACACCGGGGAGCTGTTTTTT
CDR3: CASSVSSNTGELFF

V: TRBV7-9
size: -
D: -
J: TRBJ2-7
DNA: TGTGCCAGCAGCCCACGCAGGGAGGTCTACGAGCAGTACTTC
CDR3: CASSPRREVYEQYF

V: TRBV5-4
size: -
D: -
J: TRBJ1-4
DNA: TGTGCCAGCAGCCAGCGGACTAATGAAAAACTGTTTTTT
CDR3: CASSQRTNEKLFF

V: TRBV19
size: once
D: -
J: TRBJ1-1
DNA: TGTGCCAGTAGTATAGACAGGCTGAACACTGAAGCTTTCTTT
CDR3: CASSIDRLNTEAFF